This TCR beta chain was sequenced in a study of blood T cell repertoires in COVID-19. Study-wide context: Material from acute and convalescent COVID-19 was sourced from the United States, Italy and Spain. The cDNA or gDNA used as material had been derived from T cells, B-cell-depleted T cells, or PBMCs.

CDR1 and CDR2 from the germline V gene are MNHEY and SVGEGT. V was clipped by 4 bases and J by 7 bases; unmatched bases: 13. The CDR3 loop spans 16 amino acids. As originally analysed: Reference gene primer amplification gave nucleated cell count estimates. Using immunoSEQ multiplex PCR, the repertoire was profiled, and TCRdb retains in-frame clones only, with some absent. The DNA gave D and trimming, while V, J and clone size come from that table. In the table there are some 260,000 clones, more than 70% of which are singletons. One Seattle source followed patients from active infection through their disease course.

Sample: peripheral blood. The J gene is TRBJ1-5, the V gene TRBV6-2 or TRBV6-3; 7 bases align to TRBD1. The receptor's source is a woman aged 30 to 39 with COVID-19, enrolled during active disease. The CDR3 loop is CASSSLQGPHRQPQHF. In DNA form, the CDR3 reads TGTGCCAGCAGTTCATTACAGGGGCCGCACAGGCAGCCCCAGCATTTT.